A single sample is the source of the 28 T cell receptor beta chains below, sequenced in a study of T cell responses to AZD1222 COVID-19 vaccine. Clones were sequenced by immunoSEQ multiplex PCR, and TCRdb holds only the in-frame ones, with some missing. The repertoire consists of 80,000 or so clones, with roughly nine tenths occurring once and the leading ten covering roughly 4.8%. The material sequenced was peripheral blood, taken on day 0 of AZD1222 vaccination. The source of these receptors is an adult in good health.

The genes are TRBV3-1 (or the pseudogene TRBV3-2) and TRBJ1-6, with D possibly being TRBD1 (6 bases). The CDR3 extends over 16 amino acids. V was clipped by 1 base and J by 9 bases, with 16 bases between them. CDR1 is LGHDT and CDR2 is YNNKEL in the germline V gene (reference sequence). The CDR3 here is CASSQGGPGPFSPLHF. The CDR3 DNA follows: TGTGCCAGCAGCCAAGGGGGGCCGGGGCCCTTTTCACCCCTCCACTTT.

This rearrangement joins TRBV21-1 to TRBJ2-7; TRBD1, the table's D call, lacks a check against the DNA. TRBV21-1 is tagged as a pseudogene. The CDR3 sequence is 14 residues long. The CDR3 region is CASSKASRDYEQYF. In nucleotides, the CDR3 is TGTGCCAGCAGCAAAGCTAGCAGGGACTACGAGCAGTACTTC.

CDR3 nucleotides: TGTGCCAGCAGTTTGGGACAGGGCGCCTATGGCTACACCTTC. Translating gives CASSLGQGAYGYTF. This chain joins TRBV27 and TRBJ1-2, with TRBD1 matching over 9 bases. The CDR3 covers 14 residues. The junction had 3 bases not matched to a gene; V was cut back by 3 bases and J by 4 bases. CDR1 MNHEY and CDR2 SMNVEV come from the germline V gene (reference sequence).

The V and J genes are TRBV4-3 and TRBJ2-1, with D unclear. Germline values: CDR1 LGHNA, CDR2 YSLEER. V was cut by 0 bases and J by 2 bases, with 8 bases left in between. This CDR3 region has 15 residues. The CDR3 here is CASSQDLNPYNEQFF. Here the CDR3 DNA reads TGCGCCAGCAGCCAAGATCTCAATCCCTACAATGAGCAGTTCTTC.

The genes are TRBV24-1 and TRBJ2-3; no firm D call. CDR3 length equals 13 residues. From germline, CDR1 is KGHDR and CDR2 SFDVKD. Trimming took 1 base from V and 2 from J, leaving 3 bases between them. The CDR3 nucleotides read TGTGCCACCAGTGATTTCTTCACAGATACGCAGTATTTT. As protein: CATSDFFTDTQYF.

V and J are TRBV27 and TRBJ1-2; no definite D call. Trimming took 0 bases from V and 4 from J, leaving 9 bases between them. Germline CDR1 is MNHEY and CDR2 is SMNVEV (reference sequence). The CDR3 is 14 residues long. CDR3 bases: TGTGCCAGCAGTTTATCGCGGTTTTCCTATGGCTACACCTTC. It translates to CASSLSRFSYGYTF.

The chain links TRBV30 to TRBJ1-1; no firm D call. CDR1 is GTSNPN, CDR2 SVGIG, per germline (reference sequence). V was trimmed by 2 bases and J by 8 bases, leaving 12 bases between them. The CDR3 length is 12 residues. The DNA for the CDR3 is TGTGCCTGGAGTCCTGGCAGAAACGAAGCTTTCTTT. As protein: CAWSPGRNEAFF.

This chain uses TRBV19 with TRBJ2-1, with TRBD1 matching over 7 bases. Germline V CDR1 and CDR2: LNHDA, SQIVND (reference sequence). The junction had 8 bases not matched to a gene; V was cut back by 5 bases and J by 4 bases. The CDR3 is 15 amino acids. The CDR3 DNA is TGTGCCAGTAGTTTTCCGGACAGGAGTTACAATGAGCAGTTCTTC. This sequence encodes CASSFPDRSYNEQFF. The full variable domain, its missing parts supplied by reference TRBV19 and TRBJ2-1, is DGGITQSPKYLFRKEGQNVTLSCEQNLNHDAMYWYRQDPGQGLRLIYYSQIVNDFQKGDIAEGYSVSREKKESFPLTVTSAQKNPTAFYLCASSFPDRSYNEQFFGPGTRLTVL.

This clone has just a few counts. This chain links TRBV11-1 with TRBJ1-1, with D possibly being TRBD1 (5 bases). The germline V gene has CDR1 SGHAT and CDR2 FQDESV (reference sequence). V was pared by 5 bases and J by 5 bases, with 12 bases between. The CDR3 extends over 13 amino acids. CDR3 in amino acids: CASSREGQTEAFF. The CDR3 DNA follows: TGTGCCAGCAGCCGAGAGGGGCAAACTGAAGCTTTCTTT.

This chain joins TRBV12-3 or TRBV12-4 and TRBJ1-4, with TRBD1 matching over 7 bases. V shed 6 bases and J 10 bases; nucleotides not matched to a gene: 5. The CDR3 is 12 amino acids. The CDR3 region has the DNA TGTGCCAGCAGACAGGGGTCTGGAAAACTGTTTTTT. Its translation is CASRQGSGKLFF.

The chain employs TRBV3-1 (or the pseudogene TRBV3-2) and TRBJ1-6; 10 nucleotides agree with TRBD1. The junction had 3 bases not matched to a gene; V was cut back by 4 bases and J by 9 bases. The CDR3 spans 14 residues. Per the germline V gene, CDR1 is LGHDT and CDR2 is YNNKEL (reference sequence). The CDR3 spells CASSRRDRGSPLHF. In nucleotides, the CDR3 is TGTGCCAGCAGCCGCCGGGACAGGGGTTCACCCCTCCACTTT.

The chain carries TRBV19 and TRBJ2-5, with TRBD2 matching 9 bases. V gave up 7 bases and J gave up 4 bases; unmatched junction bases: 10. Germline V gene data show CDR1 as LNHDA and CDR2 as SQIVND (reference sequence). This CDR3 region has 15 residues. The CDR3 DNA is TGTGCCAGTACTCGGGGGGGACTAGCAGGAGAGACCCAGTACTTC. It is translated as CASTRGGLAGETQYF.

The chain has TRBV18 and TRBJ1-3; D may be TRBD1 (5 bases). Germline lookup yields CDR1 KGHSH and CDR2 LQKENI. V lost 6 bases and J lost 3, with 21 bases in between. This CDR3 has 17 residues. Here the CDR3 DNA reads TGTGCCAGCTCGCCTGCCCAGGGACGGAGTCTTGGAAACACCATATATTTT. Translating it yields CASSPAQGRSLGNTIYF.

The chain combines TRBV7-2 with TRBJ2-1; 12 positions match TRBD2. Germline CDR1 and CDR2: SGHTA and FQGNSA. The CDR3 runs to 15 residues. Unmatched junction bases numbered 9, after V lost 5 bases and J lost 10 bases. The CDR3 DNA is TGTGCCAGCAGCCTCGCTAGCGGGGGGGCCGAGGAGCAGTTCTTC. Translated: CASSLASGGAEEQFF.

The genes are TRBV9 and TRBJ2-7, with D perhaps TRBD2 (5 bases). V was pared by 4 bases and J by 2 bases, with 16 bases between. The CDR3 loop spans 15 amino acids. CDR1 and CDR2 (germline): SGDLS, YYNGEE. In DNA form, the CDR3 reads TGTGCCAGCAGCTCCGATGCCGGGATTACCTACGAGCAGTACTTC. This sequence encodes CASSSDAGITYEQYF.

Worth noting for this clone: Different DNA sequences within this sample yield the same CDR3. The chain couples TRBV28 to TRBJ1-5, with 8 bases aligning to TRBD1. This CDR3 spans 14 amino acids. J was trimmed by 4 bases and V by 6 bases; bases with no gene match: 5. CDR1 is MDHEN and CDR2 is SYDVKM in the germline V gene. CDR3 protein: CASSRTGTNQPQHF. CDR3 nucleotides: TGTGCCAGCAGCCGGACAGGGACAAATCAGCCCCAGCATTTT.

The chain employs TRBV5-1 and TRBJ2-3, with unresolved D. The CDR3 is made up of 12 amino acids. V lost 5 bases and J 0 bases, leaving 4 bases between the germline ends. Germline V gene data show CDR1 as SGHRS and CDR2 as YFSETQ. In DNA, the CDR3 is TGCGCCAGCAGGGGTAGCACAGATACGCAGTATTTT. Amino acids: CASRGSTDTQYF.

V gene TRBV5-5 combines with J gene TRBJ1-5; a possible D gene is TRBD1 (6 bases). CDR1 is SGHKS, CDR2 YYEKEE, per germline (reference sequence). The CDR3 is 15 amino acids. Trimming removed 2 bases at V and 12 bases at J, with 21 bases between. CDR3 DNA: TGTGCCAGCAGCTTTTCAGGGGACCCCCTCGAGGGCCAGCATTTT. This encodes CASSFSGDPLEGQHF.

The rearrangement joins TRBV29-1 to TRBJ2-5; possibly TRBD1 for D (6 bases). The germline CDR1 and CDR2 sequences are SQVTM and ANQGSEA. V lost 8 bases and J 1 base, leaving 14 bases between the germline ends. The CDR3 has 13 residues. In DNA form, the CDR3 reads TGCAGCACTAACGGACAGTCCCAAGAGACCCAGTACTTC. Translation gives CSTNGQSQETQYF.

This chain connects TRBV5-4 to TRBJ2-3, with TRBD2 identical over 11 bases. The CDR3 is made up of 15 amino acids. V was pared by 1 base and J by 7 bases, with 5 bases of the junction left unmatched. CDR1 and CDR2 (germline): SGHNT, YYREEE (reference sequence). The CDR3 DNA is TGTGCCAGCAGCTTGAGGTCTAGCGGGGGGAATACGCAGTATTTT. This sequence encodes CASSLRSSGGNTQYF. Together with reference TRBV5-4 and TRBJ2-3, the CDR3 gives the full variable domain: ETGVTQSPTHLIKTRGQQVTLRCSSQSGHNTVSWYQQALGQGPQFIFQYYREEENGRGNFPPRFSGLQFPNYSSELNVNALELDDSALYLCASSLRSSGGNTQYFGPGTRLTVL.

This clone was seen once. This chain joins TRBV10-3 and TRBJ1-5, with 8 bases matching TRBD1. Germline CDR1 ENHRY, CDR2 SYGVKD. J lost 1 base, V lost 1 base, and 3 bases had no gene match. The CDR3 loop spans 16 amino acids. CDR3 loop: CAISEFRGRSNQPQHF. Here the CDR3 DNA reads TGTGCCATCAGTGAGTTCAGGGGGCGGAGCAATCAGCCCCAGCATTTT.

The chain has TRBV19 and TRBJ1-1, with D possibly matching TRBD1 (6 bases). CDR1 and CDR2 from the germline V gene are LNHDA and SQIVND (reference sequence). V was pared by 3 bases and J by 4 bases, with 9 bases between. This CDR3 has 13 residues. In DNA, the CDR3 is TGTGCCAGTAGTATCGGGACACTCACTGAAGCTTTCTTT. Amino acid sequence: CASSIGTLTEAFF.

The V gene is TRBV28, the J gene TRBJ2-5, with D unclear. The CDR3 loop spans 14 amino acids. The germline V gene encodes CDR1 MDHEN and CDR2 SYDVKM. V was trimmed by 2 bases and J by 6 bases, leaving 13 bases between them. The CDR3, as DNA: TGTGCCAGCAGTTTAGTGGGGTTCGGAAAGACCCAGTACTTC. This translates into CASSLVGFGKTQYF.

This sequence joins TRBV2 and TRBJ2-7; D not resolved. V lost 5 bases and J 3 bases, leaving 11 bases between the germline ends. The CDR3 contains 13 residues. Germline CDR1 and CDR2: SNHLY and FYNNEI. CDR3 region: CASSPGPSYEQYF. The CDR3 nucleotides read TGTGCCAGCAGTCCGGGCCCCAGCTACGAGCAGTACTTC.

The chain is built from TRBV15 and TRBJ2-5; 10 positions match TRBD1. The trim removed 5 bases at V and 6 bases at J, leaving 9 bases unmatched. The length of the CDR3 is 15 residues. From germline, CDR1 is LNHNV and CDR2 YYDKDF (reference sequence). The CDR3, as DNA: TGTGCCACCAGCCGGGACAGGGGAGAGGGAAAGACCCAGTACTTC. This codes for CATSRDRGEGKTQYF.

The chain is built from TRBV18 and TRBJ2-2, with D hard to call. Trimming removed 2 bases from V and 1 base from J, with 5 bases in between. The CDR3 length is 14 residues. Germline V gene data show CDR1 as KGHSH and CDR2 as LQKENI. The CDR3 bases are TGTGCCAGCTCACCAACACAGAACACCGGGGAGCTGTTTTTT. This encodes CASSPTQNTGELFF. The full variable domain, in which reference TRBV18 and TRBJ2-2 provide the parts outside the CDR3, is NAGVMQNPRHLVRRRGQEARLRCSPMKGHSHVYWYRQLPEEGLKFMVYLQKENIIDESGMPKERFSAEFPKEGPSILRIQQVVRGDSAAYFCASSPTQNTGELFFGEGSRLTVL.

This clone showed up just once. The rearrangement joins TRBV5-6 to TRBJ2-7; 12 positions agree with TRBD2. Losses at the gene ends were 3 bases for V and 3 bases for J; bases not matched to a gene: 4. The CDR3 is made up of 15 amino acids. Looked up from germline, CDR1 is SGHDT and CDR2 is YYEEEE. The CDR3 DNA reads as TGTGCCAGCAGCTCGGGGACTAGCGGGTACTACGAGCAGTACTTC. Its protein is CASSSGTSGYYEQYF.

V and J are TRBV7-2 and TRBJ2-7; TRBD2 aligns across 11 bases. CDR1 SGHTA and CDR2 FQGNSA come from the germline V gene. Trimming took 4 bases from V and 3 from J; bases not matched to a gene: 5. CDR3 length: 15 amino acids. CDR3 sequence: CASSYYTSGGYEQYF. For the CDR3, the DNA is TGTGCCAGCAGCTACTACACTAGCGGGGGCTACGAGCAGTACTTC.